Shown below are 21 T cell receptor beta chains from a single sample sequenced in a study of blood T cells in healthy people across ages. PCR was performed a second time for 7 to 11 cycles using a sample-barcoded 5' primer and a J-beta primer mix. TCRdb used MiXCR to reprocess the 5' RACE reads, holding one entry per CDR3 protein. The sample lists around 870,000 distinct CDR3 sequences, around 26% occurring once. Material for sequencing was blood. These receptors were collected from an elderly woman in good health.

In regard to this clonotype: An end of the junction differs from the germline gene, which may be a read error. The DNA of the CDR3 is TGTGCCAACAGCTTAGAGGGAGCGGGGCGGCGGAGCTCCTACGAGCAGTACTTC. As protein: CANSLEGAGRRSSYEQYF. This chain joins TRBV7-2 and TRBJ2-7; 7 bases fit TRBD2. CDR1 is SGHTA, CDR2 FQGNSA, per germline. The CDR3 is made up of 18 amino acids.

The J gene is TRBJ2-7, the V gene TRBV6-5; tentative D call: TRBD2 (6 bases). The CDR3 length is 16 residues. V was clipped by 1 base and J by 2 bases, with 15 bases between them. Germline V gene data show CDR1 as MNHEY and CDR2 as SVGAGI. The CDR3 sequence: CASSYLMAAGTYEQYF. The CDR3 DNA is TGTGCCAGCAGTTACTTGATGGCTGCGGGGACCTACGAGCAGTACTTC.

The chain joins TRBV11-2 to TRBJ2-1, with D perhaps matching TRBD2 (5 bases). CDR3 length equals 15 residues. V was clipped by 5 bases and J by 4 bases, with 15 bases between them. Germline-derived CDR1 and CDR2 are SGHAT and FQNNGV. The CDR3 reads CASSPRGNPYNEQFF. The CDR3 DNA reads as TGTGCCAGCAGCCCACGGGGAAACCCGTACAATGAGCAGTTCTTC.

In its sample, this clonotype was seen a few times. The chain combines TRBV11-2 with TRBJ2-1; D tentatively reads TRBD1 or TRBD2 (6 bases each). Trimming removed 5 bases from V and 4 bases from J, with 15 bases in between. CDR3 length: 15 amino acids. Germline CDR1 SGHAT, CDR2 FQNNGV. CDR3 in amino acids: CASSPRRGEYNEQFF. In DNA, the CDR3 is TGTGCCAGCAGCCCTAGGAGGGGGGAGTACAATGAGCAGTTCTTC.

This clonotype showed up many times. The chain has TRBV5-1 and TRBJ2-3; TRBD1 or TRBD2 may be the D gene (5 bases each). The CDR3 length is 14 residues. V was pared by 6 bases and J by 2 bases, with 13 bases between. Germline-derived CDR1 and CDR2 are SGHRS and YFSETQ. CDR3: CASKPGGITDTQYF. The CDR3 DNA sequence: TGCGCCAGCAAACCTGGGGGTATCACAGATACGCAGTATTTT.

This clonotype was counted ten times or more. This chain uses TRBV6-2 or TRBV6-3 with TRBJ2-2; 7 bases agree with TRBD1. CDR3 size: 16 residues. The germline V gene has CDR1 MNHEY and CDR2 SVGEGT. V shed 2 bases and J 4 bases; nucleotides not matched to a gene: 7. In DNA, the CDR3 is TGTGCCAGCAGTTACAGAGACAGGGTGGCCACCGGGGAGCTGTTTTTT. It translates to CASSYRDRVATGELFF.

This clonotype was found a few times. The chain has TRBV5-1 and TRBJ2-5, with D possibly matching TRBD1 (5 bases). Per the germline V gene, CDR1 is SGHRS and CDR2 is YFSETQ. This CDR3 has 14 amino acids. V gave up 4 bases and J gave up 2 bases, with 12 bases separating them. DNA for the CDR3: TGCGCCAGCAGCGCGAGACAGAGTCAAGAGACCCAGTACTTC. Protein: CASSARQSQETQYF.

This clonotype was seen only a few times. This rearrangement joins TRBV20-1 to TRBJ2-3, with 8 bases fitting TRBD2. The CDR3 is 16 amino acids. With V trimmed by 1 base and J by 4 bases, 10 bases remained unmatched. The germline gives CDR1 DFQATT, CDR2 SNEGSKA (reference sequence). For the CDR3, the DNA is TGCAGTGCTAGAGTTGATAGCGGGGTGGGCGCAGATACGCAGTATTTT. It yields the protein CSARVDSGVGADTQYF.

This clonotype has at least ten counts. This sequence joins TRBV7-2 and TRBJ2-5, with TRBD1 matching 8 bases. V shed 5 bases, J shed 5 bases, and the junction held 13 bases outside the gene matches. There are 16 residues in the CDR3. From germline, CDR1 is SGHTA and CDR2 FQGNSA. The CDR3 is CASSLPAGTGGETQYF. The CDR3 DNA is TGTGCCAGCAGCCTGCCCGCCGGGACAGGTGGGGAGACCCAGTACTTC.

The chain has TRBV6-2 or TRBV6-3 and TRBJ1-5; 7 nucleotides match TRBD1. CDR3 size: 20 residues. Unmatched junction bases numbered 15, after V lost 0 bases and J lost 1 base. Germline V CDR1 and CDR2: MNHEY, SVGEGT. DNA for the CDR3: TGTGCCAGCAGTTACTCGCGGGGAGGGGGCCGACGGATCAGCAATCAGCCCCAGCATTTT. Its protein product is CASSYSRGGGRRISNQPQHF.

This clonotype was seen many times. The chain recombines TRBV10-3 with TRBJ2-1; D not certain. The CDR3 covers 15 residues. V lost 5 bases and J 3 bases, leaving 14 bases between the germline ends. From germline, CDR1 is ENHRY and CDR2 SYGVKD. The DNA for the CDR3 is TGTGCCATCAGTTCCCCGGTAGGCGGCTACAATGAGCAGTTCTTC. Amino acid sequence: CAISSPVGGYNEQFF.

This clonotype appeared a few times. The chain employs TRBV5-1 and TRBJ1-1; no clear D gene. Per germline, CDR1 SGHRS and CDR2 YFSETQ. Trimming left V 0 bases short and J 0 bases short, with 6 bases between. The CDR3 spans 14 residues. CDR3 amino acids: CASSLGWVNTEAFF. CDR3 in DNA: TGCGCCAGCAGCTTGGGTTGGGTGAACACTGAAGCTTTCTTT.

In regard to this clonotype: With a much larger clone just one base away, this may be a read error. V is TRBV10-2 and J is TRBJ1-2; D possibly corresponds to TRBD1 (6 bases). CDR3 size: 15 residues. Trimming shortened V by 2 bases and J by 9 bases, and 19 bases separated the two germline ends. Per the germline V gene, CDR1 is WSHSY and CDR2 is SAAADI. CDR3 protein: CASSEATWGRASYTF. The CDR3 nucleotides are TGCGCCAGCAGTGAGGCGACCTGGGGGCGAGCAAGCTACACCTTC.

This clonotype was detected only a few times. This sequence joins TRBV6-1 and TRBJ2-7, with D possibly matching TRBD1 (6 bases). Germline V lookup: CDR1 MNHNS, CDR2 SASEGT. The CDR3 loop spans 12 amino acids. Trimming stripped 3 bases from V and 4 bases from J, with 7 bases between. Written as DNA, the CDR3 is TGTGCCAGCAGTGATCAGGGGTACGAGCAGTACTTC. Protein product: CASSDQGYEQYF.

This clonotype was observed many times. This chain links TRBV7-8 with TRBJ2-5, with D perhaps matching TRBD2 (6 bases). CDR1 is SGHVS and CDR2 is FQNEAQ in the germline V gene. The ends were cut back, 4 bases at V and 2 bases at J, with 14 bases in the middle. The CDR3 is 15 amino acids. The CDR3 spells CASSSASDLQETQYF. CDR3 coding DNA: TGTGCCAGCAGCTCAGCTAGCGATTTACAAGAGACCCAGTACTTC.

Only a few counts were recorded for this clonotype. Compared with germline, one end of the junction differs, possibly owing to a read error. The CDR3 nucleotides are TGTGCCAGCAGCTTTGGGCTAGCGGGGGGGCCGTGGGAGACCCGGTACTTC. This translates into CASSFGLAGGPWETRYF. The rearrangement links TRBV7-6 to TRBJ2-5, with TRBD2 identical over 12 bases. The CDR3 runs to 17 residues. CDR1 is SGHVS and CDR2 is FNYEAQ in the germline V gene.

Worth noting for this clonotype: A much larger clonotype is one base distant, so this may be a read error. The chain is built from TRBV20-1 and TRBJ2-7, with D perhaps matching TRBD2 (5 bases). This CDR3 is 12 amino acids long. Trimming cost V 4 bases and J 7 bases, with 14 bases left between them. Per germline, CDR1 DFQATT and CDR2 SNEGSKA (reference sequence). This CDR3 is CSAKTRGNEQYF. The CDR3 DNA sequence: TGCAGTGCTAAAACACGAGGGAATGAGCAGTACTTC.

The chain carries TRBV7-2 and TRBJ2-7, with 8 bases aligning to TRBD2. The junction had 7 bases not matched to a gene; V was cut back by 6 bases and J by 6 bases. The V gene's germline CDR1 is SGHTA and CDR2 FQGNSA. This CDR3 region has 13 residues. The DNA for the CDR3 is TGTGCCAGCAGGAGCGGGAGCCTTTCCGAGCAGTACTTC. Protein product: CASRSGSLSEQYF.

This clonotype came up a few times. This chain connects TRBV7-2 to TRBJ2-3; 10 nucleotides match TRBD1. The germline V gene encodes CDR1 SGHTA and CDR2 FQGNSA. This CDR3 region has 17 residues. V was pared by 1 base and J by 4 bases, with 8 bases of the junction left unmatched. The CDR3 reads CASSLGIGTGAADTQYF. The CDR3 nucleotides read TGTGCCAGCAGCTTAGGAATAGGGACAGGGGCGGCAGATACGCAGTATTTT. Together with reference TRBV7-2 and TRBJ2-3, the CDR3 gives the full variable domain: GAGVSQSPSNKVTEKGKDVELRCDPISGHTALYWYRQSLGQGLEFLIYFQGNSAPDKSGLPSDRFSAERTGGSVSTLTIQRTQQEDSAVYLCASSLGIGTGAADTQYFGPGTRLTVL.

In its sample, this clonotype was seen many times. This chain links TRBV30 with TRBJ2-7; 7 nucleotides agree with TRBD1. V lost 0 bases and J lost 1; bases outside the gene matches: 9. The CDR3 spans 16 residues. CDR1 and CDR2 from the germline V gene are GTSNPN and SVGIG (reference sequence). CDR3 nucleotides: TGTGCCTGGAGTGTAGGGGGCAGGGTTGGATCCTACGAGCAGTACTTC. Residues: CAWSVGGRVGSYEQYF. Full variable domain (rest looked up from reference TRBV30 and TRBJ2-7): SQTIHQWPATLVQPVGSPLSLECTVEGTSNPNLYWYRQAAGRGLQLLFYSVGIGQISSEVPQNLSASRPQDRQFILSSKKLLLSDSGFYLCAWSVGGRVGSYEQYFGPGTRLTVT.

In its sample, this clonotype was seen many times. The chain employs TRBV9 and TRBJ2-5; a possible D gene is TRBD2 (7 bases). The V and J ends lost 5 bases and 5 bases respectively, with 16 bases between them. CDR1 and CDR2 from the germline V gene are SGDLS and YYNGEE. This CDR3 has 14 amino acids. Written as DNA, the CDR3 is TGTGCCAGCAGTCCTGCGGGGGCGTCGGAGACCCAGTACTTC. Its protein product is CASSPAGASETQYF.